Each of the 5 T cell receptor beta chains below was sequenced from the same sample in a study of Graves' ophthalmopathy and Graves' hyperthyroidism. The authors amplified TCR beta CDR3 regions from RNA transcripts. The workflow started with a first-round RT-PCR run with HTBI primers and then moved on to a second-round multiplex PCR. TCRdb passed the multiplex PCR reads through MiXCR, listing each CDR3 protein once. The table includes roughly 230,000 distinct CDR3 sequences, about a fifth detected once. The sample comprised peripheral blood. All receptors come from a woman between 50 and 59 years old with Graves' ophthalmopathy.

In this sample, this clonotype turned up many times. The J gene is TRBJ2-7, the V gene TRBV12-3 or TRBV12-4; D may be TRBD2 (6 bases). CDR3 size: 13 residues. V was cut by 4 bases and J by 6 bases, with 13 bases left in between. Here the CDR3 reads CASSSRETLEQYF. The CDR3 DNA is TGTGCCAGCAGTTCACGGGAGACTCTCGAGCAGTACTTC.

This clonotype showed up many times. The chain combines TRBV29-1 with TRBJ2-5; no clear D. This CDR3 has 14 amino acids. Trimming left V 4 bases short and J 1 base short, with 13 bases between. The germline CDR1 and CDR2 sequences are SQVTM and ANQGSEA. CDR3 DNA sequence: TGCAGCGTTGCGGTGGGTGCGGTCCAAGAGACCCAGTACTTC. Its protein is CSVAVGAVQETQYF. Full variable domain (missing parts from reference TRBV29-1 and TRBJ2-5): SAVISQKPSRDICQRGTSLTIQCQVDSQVTMMFWYRQQPGQSLTLIATANQGSEATYESGFVIDKFPISRPNLTFSTLTVSNMSPEDSSIYLCSVAVGAVQETQYFGPGTRLLVL.

J is TRBJ1-5 and V is TRBV27, with D tentatively TRBD1 (6 bases). Germline V gene lookup returns CDR1 MNHEY and CDR2 SMNVEV (reference sequence). Trimming removed 4 bases at V and 3 bases at J, with 13 bases between. The CDR3 covers 15 residues. The CDR3 region has the DNA TGTGCCAGCAGTTCTGACCGGGACAACAATCAGCCCCAGCATTTT. Its translation is CASSSDRDNNQPQHF.

This clonotype was recorded at least ten times. The V gene is TRBV12-3 or TRBV12-4, the J gene TRBJ2-2; D unclear. The CDR3 has 13 amino acids. V lost 0 bases to trimming and J lost 6 bases, with 5 bases between them. The CDR3 DNA reads TGTGCCAGCAGTTTAGCGGCATCCGGGGAGCTGTTTTTT. This codes for CASSLAASGELFF.

This clonotype occurred many times. V and J are TRBV19 and TRBJ2-2; D is unclear. The germline V gene encodes CDR1 LNHDA and CDR2 SQIVND (reference sequence). The CDR3 consists of 15 residues. V was trimmed by 10 bases and J by 5 bases, leaving 20 bases between them. The CDR3 loop is CATKSVPGRTGELFF. For the CDR3, the DNA is TGTGCCACCAAGTCCGTCCCTGGGCGGACCGGGGAGCTGTTTTTT.